These 26 T cell receptor beta chains share one sample of origin, sequenced in a study of blood T cell repertoires in COVID-19. Measured with immunoSEQ multiplex PCR; TCRdb has only the in-frame clones, and not every one. Among 350,000 to 400,000 clones listed, 91% were seen once. The sample taken for sequencing was PBMCs or T cells enriched from blood (not recorded which). These receptors came from a woman between 40 and 55 years old who had been exposed to COVID-19.

The rearrangement joins TRBV3-1 (or the pseudogene TRBV3-2) to TRBJ1-4, with D unclear. The V gene lost 8 bases and the J gene lost 7 bases, with 11 bases spanning the gap. Germline CDR1 is LGHDT and CDR2 is YNNKEL (reference sequence). CDR3 size: 12 residues. This chain's CDR3 is CASPAGSEKLFF. In nucleotides, the CDR3 is TGTGCCAGCCCCGCCGGGAGTGAAAAACTGTTTTTT.

The chain is built from TRBV5-1 and TRBJ2-2, with no clear D. Germline-derived CDR1 and CDR2 are SGHRS and YFSETQ. The CDR3 length is 14 residues. The ends were cut back, 4 bases at V and 6 bases at J, with 13 bases in the middle. CDR3 sequence reads: CASSPGGQAGELFF. In DNA, the CDR3 is TGCGCCAGCAGCCCGGGTGGCCAAGCCGGGGAGCTGTTTTTT.

This CDR3 reads CASSLEGAGEKLFF. The CDR3 DNA reads TGTGCCAGCAGCTTAGAGGGGGCTGGGGAAAAACTGTTTTTT. V usage is TRBV7-8 and J usage is TRBJ1-4; the match to TRBD1 covers 7 bases. The CDR3 has 14 amino acids. Germline V gene sequence: CDR1 SGHVS, CDR2 FQNEAQ. V gave up 1 base and J gave up 8 bases; unmatched junction bases: 4.

V and J are TRBV19 and TRBJ1-1; D gene unclear. V was cut by 7 bases and J by 5 bases, with 14 bases left in between. CDR1 is LNHDA, CDR2 SQIVND, per germline (reference sequence). The CDR3 is made up of 13 amino acids. CDR3 sequence reads: CASTSIGGTEAFF. Here the CDR3 DNA reads TGTGCCAGTACTTCAATTGGAGGAACTGAAGCTTTCTTT.

The DNA for the CDR3 is TGTGCCAGCTCACCATCACGGAGCGGGGCGTCGACTAGCACAGATACGCAGTATTTT. Its translation: CASSPSRSGASTSTDTQYF. This sequence joins TRBV18 and TRBJ2-3, with 7 bases fitting TRBD2. The germline CDR1 and CDR2 sequences are KGHSH and LQKENI. Trimming removed 2 bases from V and 0 bases from J; junction bases left unmatched: 14. The CDR3 totals 19 residues.

The chain employs TRBV7-8 and TRBJ2-7; 8 bases align to TRBD1. Germline-derived CDR1 and CDR2 are SGHVS and FQNEAQ. The V segment lost 2 bases and the J segment 6 bases; nucleotides outside the gene matches: 12. The CDR3 extends over 16 amino acids. CDR3: CASSLRPSTGGGEQYF. CDR3 coding DNA: TGTGCCAGCAGCTTACGCCCCTCCACAGGGGGTGGCGAGCAGTACTTC.

The genes are TRBV30 and TRBJ1-4, with D possibly being TRBD1 (6 bases). The V end lost 2 bases, the J end lost 8 bases, and 18 bases lay between the germline ends. This CDR3 is built from 15 residues. The germline V gene has CDR1 GTSNPN and CDR2 SVGIG (reference sequence). Here the CDR3 reads CAWSPRDRPSEKLFF. Here the CDR3 DNA reads TGTGCCTGGAGTCCCCGAGACAGGCCGTCGGAAAAACTGTTTTTT.

The chain has TRBV7-3 and TRBJ1-2; 9 bases match TRBD1. Germline CDR1 reads SGHTA; CDR2 reads FQGTGA. CDR3 length equals 16 residues. J gave up 4 bases and V 5 bases, and 11 bases lay outside the gene matches. The CDR3 loop reads CASSPTGTGIVYGYTF. The CDR3 coding sequence is TGTGCCAGCAGCCCCACCGGGACAGGGATCGTCTATGGCTACACCTTC.

The chain is built from TRBV7-2 and TRBJ1-2; perhaps TRBD1 as D (5 bases). Trimming cost V 2 bases and J 6 bases, with 10 bases left between them. The CDR3 runs 13 residues. CDR1 is SGHTA, CDR2 FQGNSA, per germline. This CDR3 reads CASSLNGGDGYTF. The CDR3 DNA is TGTGCCAGCAGCTTAAATGGAGGGGATGGCTACACCTTC.

The chain is built from TRBV29-1 and TRBJ2-2, with D unclear. The CDR3 runs 14 residues. Germline-derived CDR1 and CDR2 are SQVTM and ANQGSEA. V lost 6 bases and J lost 7, with 18 bases in between. In DNA form, the CDR3 reads TGCAGCGTGCGGTCACTATGGTCTGGCGGGGAGCTGTTTTTT. It yields the protein CSVRSLWSGGELFF.

This chain links TRBV4-2 with TRBJ1-4; the match to TRBD1 covers 7 bases. Germline CDR1 is LGHNA and CDR2 is YNFKEQ. The CDR3 length is 14 residues. After removal of 7 bases from V and 8 bases from J, the junction contained 10 bases not matched to a gene. The CDR3, as DNA: TGTGCCAGCACCTTCGGGACAGAGAGCGAAAAACTGTTTTTT. This translates into CASTFGTESEKLFF.

This clone was seen a single time. This chain uses TRBV4-2 with TRBJ2-7; weak D call: TRBD1 (5 bases). This CDR3 has 15 amino acids. Germline V CDR1 and CDR2: LGHNA, YNFKEQ. Trimming removed 0 bases from V and 0 bases from J, with 9 bases in between. The CDR3 region has the DNA TGTGCCAGCAGCCAAGACCCCGACAGCTCCTACGAGCAGTACTTC. It translates to CASSQDPDSSYEQYF.

DNA of the CDR3: TGTGCCAGCAGCTTGGGGCGCCCGGGGGTAGGGAACACTGAAGCTTTCTTT. It translates to CASSLGRPGVGNTEAFF. The J gene is TRBJ1-1, the V gene TRBV7-2; D may be TRBD1 (5 bases). Trimming removed 3 bases at V and 1 base at J, with 18 bases between. CDR3 length: 17 amino acids. Germline V gene lookup returns CDR1 SGHTA and CDR2 FQGNSA.

The V gene is TRBV7-2, the J gene TRBJ2-7; 9 bases are shared with TRBD1. The germline CDR1 and CDR2 sequences are SGHTA and FQGNSA. The CDR3 consists of 15 residues. J lost 6 bases, V lost 5 bases, and 11 bases had no gene match. CDR3 amino acids: CASSPPGTGKGEQYF. The CDR3 coding sequence is TGTGCCAGCAGCCCACCCGGGACAGGGAAAGGCGAGCAGTACTTC.

The chain has TRBV30 and TRBJ2-4, with a tentative D call TRBD1 (6 bases). V lost 1 base and J 2 bases, leaving 12 bases between the germline ends. The CDR3 length is 15 residues. Germline CDR1 and CDR2: GTSNPN and SVGIG (reference sequence). CDR3 sequence (DNA): TGTGCCTGGAGTGCTCAAGGGACACCCAAAAACATTCAGTACTTC. Translated, it gives CAWSAQGTPKNIQYF.

The chain carries TRBV5-1 and TRBJ2-5; D is possibly TRBD2 (5 bases). Deletions cut 1 base from V and 1 base from J, with 8 bases between. This CDR3 is built from 14 residues. Germline CDR1 SGHRS, CDR2 YFSETQ. CDR3 amino acids: CASSLSSVQETQYF. The CDR3 DNA follows: TGCGCCAGCAGCTTGAGTAGCGTCCAAGAGACCCAGTACTTC.

The chain combines TRBV2 with TRBJ1-6; tentatively, D is TRBD1 (5 bases). Germline assignment: CDR1 SNHLY and CDR2 FYNNEI. The CDR3 extends over 14 amino acids. V lost 4 bases and J lost 6, with 10 bases in between. CDR3 loop: CASSGTSSNSPLHF. The CDR3 DNA reads as TGTGCCAGCAGTGGGACATCTTCTAATTCACCCCTCCACTTT.

The rearrangement uses TRBV4-3 and TRBJ1-2; 7 bases line up with TRBD1. CDR1 LGHNA and CDR2 YSLEER come from the germline V gene. This CDR3 has 14 residues. Trimming at V came to 2 bases and at J to 1 base, leaving 1 base not matched to a gene. CDR3 region: CASSQYRGNYGYTF. CDR3 DNA sequence: TGCGCCAGCAGCCAATACAGGGGTAACTATGGCTACACCTTC.

This clone was picked up many times. The V gene is TRBV6-5, the J gene TRBJ2-3; D is possibly TRBD2 (5 bases). The length of the CDR3 is 16 residues. Germline V gene data show CDR1 as MNHEY and CDR2 as SVGAGI. V lost 2 bases and J lost 0, with 12 bases in between. CDR3 DNA sequence: TGTGCCAGCAGTTACCGAACACCGGGGAGCACAGATACGCAGTATTTT. This sequence encodes CASSYRTPGSTDTQYF.

This rearrangement joins TRBV19 to TRBJ2-2, with 8 bases fitting TRBD1. CDR1 is LNHDA, CDR2 SQIVND, per germline (reference sequence). This CDR3 has 16 residues. J lost 3 bases, V lost 8 bases, and 11 bases had no gene match. In DNA form, the CDR3 reads TGTGCCAGTCAGGGGTTCACAGGGGGTCACACCGGGGAGCTGTTTTTT. The encoded protein is CASQGFTGGHTGELFF.

This clone was seen more than once but under ten times. The sample carries other DNA sequences with the same CDR3. J is TRBJ1-1 and V is TRBV5-1; weak D call: TRBD1 (5 bases). This CDR3 is 15 amino acids long. Germline CDR1 SGHRS, CDR2 YFSETQ. Trimming left V 0 bases short and J 0 bases short, with 9 bases between. DNA of the CDR3: TGCGCCAGCAGCTTGGCCGGGGGGTTGAACACTGAAGCTTTCTTT. It yields the protein CASSLAGGLNTEAFF.

The chain employs TRBV9 and TRBJ2-3; D unclear. This CDR3 region has 15 residues. Germline values: CDR1 SGDLS, CDR2 YYNGEE. Trimming removed 0 bases from V and 0 bases from J, with 8 bases in between. This CDR3 reads CASSVDSSSTDTQYF. DNA for the CDR3: TGTGCCAGCAGCGTAGACTCGTCTAGCACAGATACGCAGTATTTT. The full variable domain, in which reference TRBV9 and TRBJ2-3 provide the parts outside the CDR3, is DSGVTQTPKHLITATGQRVTLRCSPRSGDLSVYWYQQSLDQGLQFLIQYYNGEERAKGNILERFSAQQFPDLHSELNLSSLELGDSALYFCASSVDSSSTDTQYFGPGTRLTVL.

The chain joins TRBV27 to TRBJ2-1, with a weak D call TRBD2 (5 bases). Between the trimmed V and J ends, which lost 6 bases and 7 bases, there was a span of 19 bases. Germline values: CDR1 MNHEY, CDR2 SMNVEV (reference sequence). The CDR3 spans 15 residues. The CDR3 protein is CASREAQAGKNEQFF. The CDR3 region has the DNA TGTGCCAGCAGAGAGGCGCAGGCGGGTAAGAATGAGCAGTTCTTC.

The V call is TRBV7-9, the J call TRBJ2-6, with unresolved D. V lost 0 bases, J lost 2 bases, and 8 bases lay in between. Germline V gene sequence: CDR1 SEHNR, CDR2 FQNEAQ (reference sequence). The length of the CDR3 is 16 residues. Here the CDR3 reads CASSLARGAGANVLTF. The CDR3 nucleotides are TGTGCCAGCAGCTTAGCGCGCGGAGCTGGGGCCAACGTCCTGACTTTC.

This rearrangement joins TRBV23-1 to TRBJ1-2; D not certain. TRBV23-1 is sorted into the ORF group, with uncertain function. Trimming cost V 0 bases and J 0 bases, with 8 bases left between them. The CDR3 spans 15 residues. The CDR3: CASSQSAASNYGYTF. The CDR3 DNA sequence: TGCGCCAGCAGTCAATCGGCGGCCTCTAACTATGGCTACACCTTC.

The chain combines TRBV5-1 with TRBJ1-6; D is uncertain. The CDR3 loop spans 16 amino acids. Trimming took 3 bases from V and 3 from J, leaving 13 bases between them. Germline V gene lookup returns CDR1 SGHRS and CDR2 YFSETQ. The DNA of the CDR3 is TGCGCCAGCAGCTCGAGAGGGCCGGGCTATAATTCACCCCTCCACTTT. Residues: CASSSRGPGYNSPLHF.